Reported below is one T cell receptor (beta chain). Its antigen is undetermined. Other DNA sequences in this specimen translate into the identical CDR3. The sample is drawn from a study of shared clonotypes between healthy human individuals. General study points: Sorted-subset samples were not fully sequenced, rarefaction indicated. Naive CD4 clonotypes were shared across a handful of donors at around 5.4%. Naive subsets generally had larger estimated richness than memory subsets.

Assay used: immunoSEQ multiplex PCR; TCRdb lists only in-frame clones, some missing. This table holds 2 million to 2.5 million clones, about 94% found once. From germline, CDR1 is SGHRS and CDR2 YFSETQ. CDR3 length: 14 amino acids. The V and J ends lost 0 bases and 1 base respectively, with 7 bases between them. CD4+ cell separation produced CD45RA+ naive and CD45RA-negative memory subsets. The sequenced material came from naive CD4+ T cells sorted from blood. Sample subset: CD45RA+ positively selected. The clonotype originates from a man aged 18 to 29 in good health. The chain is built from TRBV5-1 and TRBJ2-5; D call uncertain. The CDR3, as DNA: TGCGCCAGCAGCTTGGAAGCCCTCCAAGAGACCCAGTACTTC. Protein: CASSLEALQETQYF.